What follows are 32 T cell receptor beta chains derived from one specimen sequenced in a study of blood T cell repertoires in COVID-19 (dated by TCRdb to 2018 to 2020). Libraries came from the immunoSEQ multiplex PCR assay. This immuneACCESS table, as held by TCRdb, lists in-frame sequences with V and J called but not all clones. Of the missing ones, under half trace to an unresolved V gene in checked studies; the others have no known cause. Across this sample there are 200,000 to 250,000 clones, with about 87% seen only once. The ten largest make up 9% to 12% of the sample. The sample taken for sequencing was PBMCs or T cells enriched from blood (not recorded which). These receptors originate from a man aged 18 to 29 with acute COVID-19.

This rearrangement joins TRBV6-2 or TRBV6-3 to TRBJ2-7; 8 bases line up with TRBD1. With 2 bases clipped from V and 2 bases from J, the junction kept 8 bases outside the gene matches. CDR1 and CDR2 (germline): MNHEY, SVGEGT. The CDR3 spans 16 residues. CDR3 loop: CASSYSWGQAPYEQYF. Here the CDR3 DNA reads TGTGCCAGCAGTTACAGCTGGGGACAGGCGCCCTACGAGCAGTACTTC.

This sequence joins TRBV5-6 and TRBJ1-2; no definite D call. Germline loops: CDR1 SGHDT, CDR2 YYEEEE. The CDR3 sequence is 14 residues long. The V and J ends lost 4 bases and 4 bases respectively, with 14 bases between them. In DNA form, the CDR3 reads TGTGCCAGCAGCCCTGTGGGCATCGGCTATGGCTACACCTTC. This codes for CASSPVGIGYGYTF.

The gene calls are TRBV6-5 and TRBJ2-1; a weak D match, TRBD1 (5 bases). CDR3 size: 15 residues. V lost 0 bases and J 0 bases, leaving 6 bases between the germline ends. Germline-derived CDR1 and CDR2 are MNHEY and SVGAGI. The DNA for the CDR3 is TGTGCCAGCAGTTACTCAGGGGACTCCTACAATGAGCAGTTCTTC. Protein product: CASSYSGDSYNEQFF.

J is TRBJ1-6 and V is TRBV30; tentative D call: TRBD1 (5 bases). In germline, CDR1 is GTSNPN, CDR2 SVGIG (reference sequence). Trimming left V 3 bases short and J 0 bases short, with 15 bases between. The CDR3 runs 17 residues. The CDR3 DNA reads as TGTGCCTGGAGGGCTCAAACAGGCAGCTCCTATAATTCACCCCTCCACTTT. Its protein product is CAWRAQTGSSYNSPLHF.

The chain combines TRBV5-1 with TRBJ1-1, with D possibly TRBD1 on 5 matching bases. V lost 2 bases, J lost 6 bases, and 8 bases lay in between. This CDR3 has 12 amino acids. From germline, CDR1 is SGHRS and CDR2 YFSETQ. CDR3 protein: CASSFDRSEAFF. Here the CDR3 DNA reads TGCGCCAGCAGCTTTGACAGATCTGAAGCTTTCTTT.

V and J are TRBV27 and TRBJ2-1; maybe TRBD2 (8 bases). This CDR3 is 14 amino acids long. Germline CDR1 MNHEY, CDR2 SMNVEV (reference sequence). V shed 8 bases and J shed 5 bases, with 16 bases lying between them. The CDR3: CASGAGDSNNEQFF. The CDR3 nucleotides read TGTGCCAGCGGAGCGGGGGACAGCAACAATGAGCAGTTCTTC.

This chain uses TRBV18 with TRBJ1-4; TRBD1 is a possible D gene (6 bases). The CDR3 length is 15 residues. The V end was cut by 2 bases, the J end by 7 bases, with 14 bases between. From germline, CDR1 is KGHSH and CDR2 LQKENI. The CDR3 reads CASSPTGSSSEKLFF. The CDR3 DNA sequence: TGTGCCAGCTCACCAACAGGGAGTTCTAGTGAAAAACTGTTTTTT.

The rearrangement links TRBV30 to TRBJ1-1, with TRBD1 as a possible D gene (5 bases). The V gene's germline CDR1 is GTSNPN and CDR2 SVGIG (reference sequence). Trimming stripped 0 bases from V and 6 bases from J, with 11 bases between. The CDR3 extends over 13 amino acids. The CDR3 region has the DNA TGTGCCTGGAGTGTACGATCGGGGGCTGAAGCTTTCTTT. Amino acid sequence: CAWSVRSGAEAFF.

This clone has a handful of counts. V and J are TRBV30 and TRBJ1-1; 7 nucleotides agree with TRBD1. Germline assignment: CDR1 GTSNPN and CDR2 SVGIG (reference sequence). The CDR3 spans 14 residues. V lost 1 base, J lost 6 bases, and 8 bases stayed unmatched. The DNA of the CDR3 is TGTGCCTGGAGTGGACAGGGACCAGGACCTGAAGCTTTCTTT. Encoded protein: CAWSGQGPGPEAFF.

The V and J genes are TRBV5-5 and TRBJ2-7, with 13 bases lining up with TRBD2. The CDR3 covers 16 residues. V dropped 3 bases and J dropped 3; count of bases not matched to a gene: 6. The germline V gene encodes CDR1 SGHKS and CDR2 YYEKEE (reference sequence). CDR3 in amino acids: CASSYTTSGRIYEQYF. The CDR3 DNA sequence: TGTGCCAGCAGCTACACGACTAGCGGGAGGATCTACGAGCAGTACTTC.

The rearrangement uses TRBV21-1 and TRBJ2-7; the table assigns TRBD1, which was not confirmed against the DNA. TRBV21-1 is a pseudogene. This CDR3 comprises 13 residues. The CDR3 nucleotides read TGTGCCAGCAGCGCCAGGGGCTCCTACGAGCAGTACTTC. It specifies CASSARGSYEQYF.

This clone was picked up a small number of times. This sequence joins TRBV28 and TRBJ2-2; no clear D gene. The CDR3 is made up of 16 amino acids. Trimming pared 4 bases from V and 4 bases from J, leaving 16 bases between. Germline V gives CDR1 MDHEN, CDR2 SYDVKM. The CDR3 sequence is CASSSPSRISTGELFF. The CDR3 bases are TGTGCCAGCAGTTCCCCATCCAGGATCAGCACCGGGGAGCTGTTTTTT.

The table lists this clone with a few counts. The J gene is TRBJ1-5, the V gene TRBV5-1; D unresolved. The CDR3 is 15 residues long. Germline values: CDR1 SGHRS, CDR2 YFSETQ. The germline V and J ends were trimmed by 2 bases and 5 bases, with 14 bases remaining between them. The CDR3 reads CASSLRGMADQPQHF. CDR3 DNA sequence: TGCGCCAGCAGCTTAAGAGGGATGGCGGATCAGCCCCAGCATTTT. The full variable domain, completed using reference TRBV5-1 and TRBJ1-5, is KAGVTQTPRYLIKTRGQQVTLSCSPISGHRSVSWYQQTPGQGLQFLFEYFSETQRNKGNFPGRFSGRQFSNSRSEMNVSTLELGDSALYLCASSLRGMADQPQHFGDGTRLSIL.

The rearrangement links TRBV19 to TRBJ2-7; maybe TRBD2 (6 bases). The CDR3 contains 11 residues. Germline CDR1 is LNHDA and CDR2 is SQIVND (reference sequence). The CDR3 nucleotides read TGTTCCACGGGGACTCGCAGCGAGCAGTACTTC. The encoded protein is CSTGTRSEQYF.

The chain combines TRBV3-1 (or the pseudogene TRBV3-2) with TRBJ1-1, with 9 bases fitting TRBD1. The CDR3 has 17 amino acids. V lost 8 bases and J lost 1; bases outside the gene matches: 14. Per the germline V gene, CDR1 is LGHDT and CDR2 is YNNKEL (reference sequence). This CDR3 is CASGSRTGAHRNTEAFF. CDR3 nucleotides: TGTGCCAGCGGAAGTAGGACAGGGGCGCATAGGAACACTGAAGCTTTCTTT.

This chain joins TRBV11-3 and TRBJ2-5; 9 nucleotides match TRBD1. The CDR3 has 14 residues. CDR1 SGHNT and CDR2 YENEEA come from the germline V gene. With 3 bases clipped from V and 4 bases from J, the junction kept 3 bases outside the gene matches. CDR3 sequence reads: CASSLKTGGETQYF. The CDR3 DNA follows: TGTGCCAGCAGCTTGAAGACAGGGGGAGAGACCCAGTACTTC. Full variable domain (outside the CDR3, taken from reference TRBV11-3 and TRBJ2-5): EAGVVQSPRYKIIEKKQPVAFWCNPISGHNTLYWYLQNLGQGPELLIRYENEEAVDDSQLPKDRFSAERLKGVDSTLKIQPAELGDSAVYLCASSLKTGGETQYFGPGTRLLVL.

This chain links TRBV7-9 with TRBJ2-1, with 10 bases lining up with TRBD2. The CDR3 runs 16 residues. V lost 1 base to trimming and J lost 5 bases; unmatched junction nucleotides: 5. From germline, CDR1 is SEHNR and CDR2 FQNEAQ (reference sequence). Here the CDR3 DNA reads TGTGCCAGCAGCTTAGAGTTACTAGCGGGGCACAATGAGCAGTTCTTC. Its translation: CASSLELLAGHNEQFF.

This clone was found a few times. This rearrangement joins TRBV27 to TRBJ1-2; 8 positions agree with TRBD1. V lost 6 bases to trimming and J lost 6 bases; unmatched junction nucleotides: 9. CDR3 size: 14 residues. Germline CDR1 is MNHEY and CDR2 is SMNVEV (reference sequence). CDR3 nucleotides: TGTGCCAGCAGCATGGACAGGGCAATAAATGGCTACACCTTC. Encoded protein: CASSMDRAINGYTF.

This chain uses TRBV18 with TRBJ2-5, with TRBD2 identical over 8 bases. Trimming cost V 4 bases and J 7 bases; bases outside gene matches: 5. The CDR3 runs 13 residues. The germline V gene encodes CDR1 KGHSH and CDR2 LQKENI. The CDR3 sequence: CASSLGTSGTQYF. In DNA, the CDR3 is TGTGCCAGCTCACTCGGGACTAGTGGGACCCAGTACTTC.

The chain joins TRBV2 to TRBJ1-4; 7 bases line up with TRBD1. This CDR3 has 17 amino acids. Germline V gene lookup returns CDR1 SNHLY and CDR2 FYNNEI. Losses at the gene ends were 4 bases for V and 0 bases for J; bases not matched to a gene: 8. The CDR3 loop reads CASSGQGSRATNEKLFF. The CDR3 nucleotides read TGTGCCAGCAGTGGACAGGGATCTCGCGCAACTAATGAAAAACTGTTTTTT.

The chain carries TRBV4-3 and TRBJ2-7; 10 bases are a match to TRBD2. CDR3 length equals 17 residues. V dropped 0 bases and J dropped 4; count of bases not matched to a gene: 9. The germline V gene has CDR1 LGHNA and CDR2 YSLEER. CDR3 residues: CASSQELWLAGVYEQYF. CDR3 nucleotide sequence: TGCGCCAGCAGCCAAGAACTTTGGCTAGCGGGAGTTTACGAGCAGTACTTC.

The chain couples TRBV13 to TRBJ2-2; the match to TRBD1 covers 7 bases. This CDR3 comprises 16 residues. The germline CDR1 and CDR2 sequences are PRHDT and FYEKMQ (reference sequence). V dropped 5 bases and J dropped 6; count of bases not matched to a gene: 12. CDR3 sequence (DNA): TGTGCCAGCAGCCCGCGACAGGGATTGGGGCCCGGGGAGCTGTTTTTT. Translating it yields CASSPRQGLGPGELFF.

The J gene is TRBJ1-1, the V gene TRBV14; D is ambiguous. Deletions cut 1 base from V and 6 bases from J, with 9 bases between. CDR3 size: 13 residues. Germline V gene lookup returns CDR1 SGHDN and CDR2 FVKESK. The CDR3 loop is CASSQVQIPEAFF. DNA of the CDR3: TGTGCCAGCAGCCAAGTCCAGATCCCTGAAGCTTTCTTT.

V usage is TRBV28 and J usage is TRBJ2-7; D is ambiguous. V lost 4 bases, J lost 3 bases, and 22 bases lay in between. The germline V gene has CDR1 MDHEN and CDR2 SYDVKM. CDR3 length: 17 residues. CDR3 DNA sequence: TGTGCCAGCAGTTCCGAATCTAGTATACAAGAGGACTACGAGCAGTACTTC. Encoded protein: CASSSESSIQEDYEQYF.

Comments on this clone: Other DNA sequences in the sample encode the same CDR3. The V gene is TRBV4-3, the J gene TRBJ2-7, with D maybe TRBD2 (6 bases). Looked up from germline, CDR1 is LGHNA and CDR2 is YSLEER. The V end lost 0 bases, the J end lost 4 bases, and 7 bases lay between the germline ends. This CDR3 contains 13 residues. Here the CDR3 reads CASSQDRGYEQYF. The CDR3 bases are TGCGCCAGCAGCCAAGATCGGGGGTACGAGCAGTACTTC.

V gene TRBV18 combines with J gene TRBJ1-2; possibly TRBD1 for D (5 bases). The CDR3 contains 12 residues. The germline V gene has CDR1 KGHSH and CDR2 LQKENI. V was shortened by 6 bases and J by 7 bases, with 12 bases between the two germline ends. CDR3 coding DNA: TGTGCCAGCTCGCCAGGGAGTTCTGGCTACACCTTC. Translated: CASSPGSSGYTF.

With regard to this clone: At the DNA level, this CDR3 is encoded by other sequences in the same sample as well. V is TRBV5-4 and J is TRBJ2-4, with 7 bases that match TRBD1. This CDR3 is built from 13 residues. CDR1 and CDR2 from the germline V gene are SGHNT and YYREEE (reference sequence). J lost 5 bases, V lost 5 bases, and 4 bases had no gene match. DNA of the CDR3: TGTGCCAGCAGTCCCGGGACAGAAAACATTCAGTACTTC. Its translation: CASSPGTENIQYF.

Comment on this clone: Other DNA sequences of this sample code for an identical CDR3. The chain carries TRBV7-2 and TRBJ1-4; D possibly corresponds to TRBD1 (6 bases). The V end was cut by 3 bases, the J end by 2 bases, with 7 bases between. Germline CDR1 is SGHTA and CDR2 is FQGNSA. The CDR3 runs 14 residues. CDR3 in amino acids: CASSLGATNEKLFF. The CDR3, as DNA: TGTGCCAGCAGCTTGGGGGCCACTAATGAAAAACTGTTTTTT.

The chain uses TRBV4-2 and TRBJ1-5; D is possibly TRBD1 (5 bases). CDR1 LGHNA and CDR2 YNFKEQ come from the germline V gene. This CDR3 is 15 amino acids long. Trimming stripped 2 bases from V and 1 base from J, with 9 bases between. The CDR3 protein is CASSQTQGSNQPQHF. The CDR3 DNA reads TGTGCCAGCAGCCAAACCCAGGGAAGCAATCAGCCCCAGCATTTT.

The table lists this clone with many counts. This chain links TRBV19 with TRBJ1-2, with 7 bases aligning to TRBD1. Per the germline V gene, CDR1 is LNHDA and CDR2 is SQIVND (reference sequence). V lost 1 base to trimming and J lost 10 bases; unmatched junction nucleotides: 9. This CDR3 is built from 14 residues. In DNA, the CDR3 is TGTGCCAGTAGTATAGCGGGTGCGACAGGGATCTACACCTTC. Translating gives CASSIAGATGIYTF. Full variable domain (outside the CDR3, taken from reference TRBV19 and TRBJ1-2): DGGITQSPKYLFRKEGQNVTLSCEQNLNHDAMYWYRQDPGQGLRLIYYSQIVNDFQKGDIAEGYSVSREKKESFPLTVTSAQKNPTAFYLCASSIAGATGIYTFGSGTRLTVV.

The chain links TRBV29-1 to TRBJ2-7, with 7 bases lining up with TRBD1. From germline, CDR1 is SQVTM and CDR2 ANQGSEA. V gave up 6 bases and J gave up 0 bases; unmatched junction bases: 2. The CDR3 contains 12 residues. The CDR3 spells CSVGQSSYEQYF. CDR3 nucleotides: TGCAGCGTGGGACAGAGCTCCTACGAGCAGTACTTC.

This clone was seen only a few times. The V gene is TRBV3-1 (or the pseudogene TRBV3-2), the J gene TRBJ1-6, with D perhaps matching TRBD1 (5 bases). Deletions cut 3 bases from V and 13 bases from J, with 13 bases between. CDR3 length: 13 residues. The germline CDR1 and CDR2 sequences are LGHDT and YNNKEL (reference sequence). CDR3 coding DNA: TGTGCCAGCAGCCAGATGACAGTGGGTCCCCTCCACTTT. It specifies CASSQMTVGPLHF.